The sequence of this TCR beta chain was determined in a study of Ad26.COV2.S vaccination and SARS-CoV-2 variants. Regarding the study as a whole: For non-spike TCRs, breadth in vaccine recipients resembled that in placebo recipients. Individuals receiving vaccine had higher spike-specific TCR breadth than placebo recipients did.

Germline CDR1 SQVTM, CDR2 ANQGSEA. CDR3 length: 13 residues. V shed 0 bases and J shed 8 bases, with 13 bases lying between them. TCRdb's table, derived via immunoSEQ multiplex PCR, lists solely in-frame clones and lacks some. The top ten hold about 13% of the sample, which has roughly 500,000 clones, 87% seen once. This clone was detected only a few times. The antigen remains unidentified. The treatment denotes: 15 to 20 received Ad26.COV2.S at low or high dose, single or two shots; five or six received placebo; per-sample allocation not given. Collection of samples fell on day 63 after the first vaccine or placebo injection.

The receptor was isolated from a person aged 18-60 years who received the Ad26.COV2.S COVID-19 vaccine or a placebo. The chain combines TRBV29-1 with TRBJ1-2; weak D call: TRBD1 (5 bases). Specimen: peripheral blood, collected in a trial of Ad26.COV2.S vaccine versus placebo. CDR3 DNA: TGCAGCGTTGAAGAGGCAGCCCCAGGGGGCTACACCTTC. It yields the protein CSVEEAAPGGYTF.